The entry below gives a single T cell receptor (beta chain) sequence along with its context. This entry comes from a study of T cell responses to AZD1222 COVID-19 vaccine. In germline, CDR1 is SNHLY, CDR2 FYNNEI. This CDR3 is 15 amino acids long. The V and J ends lost 8 bases and 4 bases, in that order; junction bases with no gene match: 11. This table comes from immunoSEQ multiplex PCR, and its TCRdb copy is limited to in-frame clones, with some not included. The sample records 170,000 or so clones, 90% being singletons. Sequencing used peripheral blood, obtained on day 0 of AZD1222 vaccination. V usage is TRBV2 and J usage is TRBJ2-5; 9 bases are shared with TRBD1. The receptor was isolated from an adult in good health. The CDR3: CASDGGQGRGETQYF. The CDR3 DNA sequence: TGTGCCAGCGACGGAGGACAGGGGAGGGGAGAGACCCAGTACTTC.